Following are 25 T cell receptor beta chains from one sample sequenced in a study of cytotoxic CD8 clonotypes in ibrutinib-treated CLL. The repertoire was sequenced with immunoSEQ multiplex PCR; TCRdb's copy has only in-frame clones and lacks some. In the table there are 330,000 or so clones, 67% of which are singletons. The starting material was PBMCs, obtained after 36 months of ibrutinib treatment. The receptors here all came from a human donor with chronic lymphocytic leukemia.

J is TRBJ1-2 and V is TRBV5-1; TRBD1 might be the D (6 bases). CDR1 is SGHRS and CDR2 is YFSETQ in the germline V gene. With 1 base removed from V and 4 bases from J, the gap between germline ends came to 14 bases. The CDR3 is 15 residues long. The CDR3 reads CASSLIWDTSYGYTF. In DNA form, the CDR3 reads TGCGCCAGCAGCTTGATTTGGGACACGAGCTATGGCTACACCTTC. The variable domain in full, completed from reference TRBV5-1 and TRBJ1-2, reads KAGVTQTPRYLIKTRGQQVTLSCSPISGHRSVSWYQQTPGQGLQFLFEYFSETQRNKGNFPGRFSGRQFSNSRSEMNVSTLELGDSALYLCASSLIWDTSYGYTFGSGTRLTVV.

This clone came up many times. This chain joins TRBV14 and TRBJ2-1; D may be TRBD1 (5 bases). CDR1 is SGHDN and CDR2 is FVKESK in the germline V gene. The CDR3 covers 11 residues. Deletions cut 6 bases from V and 9 bases from J, with 9 bases between. The CDR3: CASSPGLEQFF. The CDR3 bases are TGTGCCAGCAGTCCAGGGCTTGAGCAGTTCTTC.

The rearrangement uses TRBV6-6 and TRBJ2-5; no clear D. The germline V gene has CDR1 MNHNY and CDR2 SVGAGI (reference sequence). Trimming cost V 0 bases and J 5 bases, with 10 bases left between them. The CDR3 consists of 14 residues. CDR3 in DNA: TGTGCCAGCAGTTACTCGTTAGACGGTGAGACCCAGTACTTC. Translation gives CASSYSLDGETQYF.

This clone was counted only a few times. The chain uses TRBV10-2 and TRBJ1-1, with D tentatively TRBD1 (6 bases). CDR1 and CDR2 from the germline V gene are WSHSY and SAAADI. V was pared by 5 bases and J by 4 bases, with 14 bases between. CDR3 length: 14 amino acids. CDR3 DNA sequence: TGCGCCAGCAGTCCATACAGGGAAGGCACTGAAGCTTTCTTT. Translation: CASSPYREGTEAFF.

The rearrangement links TRBV9 to TRBJ2-7; 12 nucleotides line up with TRBD2. CDR3 length equals 18 residues. Germline assignment: CDR1 SGDLS and CDR2 YYNGEE. Trimming at V came to 4 bases and at J to 4 bases, leaving 15 bases not matched to a gene. The CDR3 loop is CASSTTGLAGPGGYEQYF. In nucleotides, the CDR3 is TGTGCCAGCAGCACCACCGGACTAGCGGGGCCCGGGGGTTACGAGCAGTACTTC.

The V gene is TRBV27, the J gene TRBJ2-1, with TRBD2 matching over 14 bases. J was trimmed by 8 bases and V by 8 bases; bases with no gene match: 5. Germline V gene data show CDR1 as MNHEY and CDR2 as SMNVEV (reference sequence). This CDR3 region has 14 residues. The CDR3 here is CASARLAGGDEQFF. DNA of the CDR3: TGTGCCAGCGCGAGACTAGCGGGAGGGGATGAGCAGTTCTTC.

The chain couples TRBV9 to TRBJ1-2; 7 bases fit TRBD1. J gave up 4 bases and V 7 bases, and 10 bases lay outside the gene matches. Germline V gene sequence: CDR1 SGDLS, CDR2 YYNGEE. CDR3 length: 14 residues. CDR3 nucleotide sequence: TGTGCCAGCTCGGGGGGACAGCCCTTCTATGGCTACACCTTC. Its translation is CASSGGQPFYGYTF.

The chain combines TRBV2 with TRBJ2-7; unclear D gene. Germline-derived CDR1 and CDR2 are SNHLY and FYNNEI. Trimming left V 4 bases short and J 1 base short, with 11 bases between. CDR3 size: 14 residues. The CDR3 DNA reads TGTGCCAGCAGTGTGATTCTGGGATCCTACGAGCAGTACTTC. Its translation is CASSVILGSYEQYF.

This sequence joins TRBV25-1 and TRBJ2-3; D is unclear. CDR3 length: 13 amino acids. V was cut by 4 bases and J by 2 bases, with 7 bases left in between. Per the germline V gene, CDR1 is MGHDK and CDR2 is SYGVNS. CDR3 sequence reads: CASSVTLTDTQYF. Written as DNA, the CDR3 is TGTGCCAGCAGTGTGACTCTCACAGATACGCAGTATTTT.

The CDR3 region has the DNA TGTGCCAGCAGCCCCCGGCGCTTGAGCACAGATACGCAGTATTTT. Its protein is CASSPRRLSTDTQYF. The gene calls are TRBV9 and TRBJ2-3; unclear D gene. Trimming stripped 4 bases from V and 0 bases from J, with 12 bases between. Germline CDR1 and CDR2: SGDLS and YYNGEE. CDR3 length: 15 amino acids.

This clone showed up just a few times. The rearrangement joins TRBV4-1 to TRBJ2-7, with 9 nucleotides matching TRBD2. The V gene's germline CDR1 is MGHRA and CDR2 YSYEKL. Losses at the gene ends were 1 base for V and 0 bases for J; bases not matched to a gene: 7. CDR3 length: 17 residues. CDR3 nucleotides: TGCGCCAGCAGCCAAGCCCAAGCGGGGGGTCCCTCCTACGAGCAGTACTTC. It codes for CASSQAQAGGPSYEQYF.

V is TRBV5-4 and J is TRBJ2-3, with TRBD2 matching 11 bases. Germline CDR1 SGHNT, CDR2 YYREEE (reference sequence). The CDR3 has 16 amino acids. Trimming took 4 bases from V and 6 from J; bases not matched to a gene: 10. The CDR3 loop is CASSAILAGDRDTQYF. CDR3 nucleotides: TGTGCCAGCAGCGCTATACTAGCGGGAGATCGGGATACGCAGTATTTT.

The chain employs TRBV10-3 and TRBJ1-2, with D hard to call. The CDR3 sequence is 13 residues long. V was pared by 2 bases and J by 3 bases, with 7 bases between. Germline V CDR1 and CDR2: ENHRY, SYGVKD. The DNA of the CDR3 is TGTGCCATCAGTGAGCGACCATACTATGGCTACACCTTC. It encodes CAISERPYYGYTF.

The chain carries TRBV27 and TRBJ2-1, with 10 bases matching TRBD2. Germline CDR1 reads MNHEY; CDR2 reads SMNVEV (reference sequence). The CDR3 sequence is 15 residues long. The junction had 8 bases not matched to a gene; V was cut back by 5 bases and J by 7 bases. CDR3 amino acids: CASSELAGTINEQFF. CDR3 sequence (DNA): TGTGCCAGCAGTGAACTAGCGGGAACTATAAATGAGCAGTTCTTC.

The chain combines TRBV9 with TRBJ2-3; perhaps TRBD2 as D (6 bases). The CDR3 length is 12 residues. Trimming shortened V by 4 bases and J by 7 bases, and 10 bases separated the two germline ends. Germline lookup yields CDR1 SGDLS and CDR2 YYNGEE. The CDR3 spells CASSPGGYTQYF. DNA of the CDR3: TGTGCCAGCAGCCCCGGGGGTTATACGCAGTATTTT.

The gene calls are TRBV5-1 and TRBJ1-2, with TRBD1 matching over 9 bases. J lost 5 bases, V lost 4 bases, and 12 bases had no gene match. Germline V gene data show CDR1 as SGHRS and CDR2 as YFSETQ. CDR3 size: 16 residues. The CDR3 nucleotides read TGCGCCAGCAGCATTCTACCGGGACAGGGAGGGTATGGCTACACCTTC. Translation: CASSILPGQGGYGYTF.

This clone was counted a few times. The V gene is TRBV6-5, the J gene TRBJ1-1; D may be TRBD1 (6 bases). Trimming took 6 bases from V and 1 from J, leaving 9 bases between them. The CDR3 sequence is 13 residues long. The germline CDR1 and CDR2 sequences are MNHEY and SVGAGI. CDR3 amino acids: CASRRQENTEAFF. CDR3 nucleotides: TGTGCCAGCAGGAGACAGGAGAACACTGAAGCTTTCTTT.

CDR3 in DNA: TGCAGCGTTGCGGGATTTCAGGGGGAGACCCAGTACTTC. Translation: CSVAGFQGETQYF. V gene TRBV29-1 combines with J gene TRBJ2-5; maybe TRBD1 (6 bases). This CDR3 comprises 13 residues. Germline CDR1 is SQVTM and CDR2 is ANQGSEA. Trimming left V 4 bases short and J 5 bases short, with 14 bases between. Complete variable domain (other parts from reference TRBV29-1 and TRBJ2-5): SAVISQKPSRDICQRGTSLTIQCQVDSQVTMMFWYRQQPGQSLTLIATANQGSEATYESGFVIDKFPISRPNLTFSTLTVSNMSPEDSSIYLCSVAGFQGETQYFGPGTRLLVL.

The chain combines TRBV9 with TRBJ1-5; no reliable D call. CDR1 and CDR2 from the germline V gene are SGDLS and YYNGEE. This CDR3 has 14 residues. V lost 0 bases and J 7 bases, leaving 11 bases between the germline ends. CDR3 sequence: CASSVEPEGQPQHF. CDR3 coding DNA: TGTGCCAGCAGCGTAGAACCAGAGGGACAGCCCCAGCATTTT.

V gene TRBV27 combines with J gene TRBJ2-4; no clear D. The germline V gene has CDR1 MNHEY and CDR2 SMNVEV (reference sequence). Trimming took 3 bases from V and 0 from J, leaving 12 bases between them. The CDR3 loop spans 16 amino acids. This chain's CDR3 is CASSFGQTLAKNIQYF. The CDR3 DNA reads TGTGCCAGCAGTTTCGGGCAGACACTAGCCAAAAACATTCAGTACTTC.

This chain joins TRBV10-3 and TRBJ2-7; weak D call: TRBD2 (5 bases). This CDR3 is 14 amino acids long. Germline V gene lookup returns CDR1 ENHRY and CDR2 SYGVKD. V lost 7 bases to trimming and J lost 4 bases, with 17 bases between them. The CDR3 DNA follows: TGTGCCATCACCCCGGGGTTCATCCCGTACGAGCAGTACTTC. It yields the protein CAITPGFIPYEQYF.

This clone was counted between two and nine times. J is TRBJ2-2 and V is TRBV2, with D maybe TRBD2 (6 bases). Germline values: CDR1 SNHLY, CDR2 FYNNEI. The CDR3 has 19 residues. V dropped 4 bases and J dropped 4 bases, with 25 bases sitting between them. CDR3 sequence reads: CASSVGGPYQMRGTGELFF. CDR3 sequence (DNA): TGTGCCAGCAGTGTCGGAGGGCCGTACCAAATGAGGGGCACCGGGGAGCTGTTTTTT.

The chain recombines TRBV6-1 with TRBJ1-1; D gene unclear. Trimming pared 7 bases from V and 5 bases from J, leaving 5 bases between. The CDR3 totals 10 residues. Germline V gives CDR1 MNHNS, CDR2 SASEGT. The CDR3 nucleotides are TGTGCCAGCATGCGGACTGAAGCTTTCTTT. Amino acid sequence: CASMRTEAFF.

The V and J genes are TRBV28 and TRBJ2-3, with TRBD1 identical over 9 bases. This CDR3 has 15 amino acids. V shed 10 bases and J 2 bases; nucleotides not matched to a gene: 10. Per germline, CDR1 MDHEN and CDR2 SYDVKM. The CDR3, as DNA: TGTGCCACCGCAGGAGGACAGGGGATCACAGATACGCAGTATTTT. It is translated as CATAGGQGITDTQYF.

This chain connects TRBV18 to TRBJ1-2, with D possibly TRBD1 on 6 matching bases. The CDR3 length is 15 residues. Trimming removed 1 base from V and 7 bases from J, with 16 bases in between. From germline, CDR1 is KGHSH and CDR2 LQKENI. CDR3 nucleotides: TGTGCCAGCTCACCACGACAGGAAAACAGGGCTGGCTACACCTTC. It yields the protein CASSPRQENRAGYTF.